Described below is a single T cell receptor beta chain sequence and its context. V shed 5 bases, J shed 6 bases, and the junction held 9 bases outside the gene matches. This CDR3 has 15 residues. CDR1 MNHEY and CDR2 SMNVEV come from the germline V gene (reference sequence). This table comes from immunoSEQ multiplex PCR, and its TCRdb copy is limited to in-frame clones, with some not included. This table holds 150,000 to 200,000 clones, roughly three quarters found once. The data derive from a study of blood T cell repertoires in COVID-19. Study-level background: Acute and convalescent COVID-19 samples came from the United States, Italy and Spain.

This receptor was obtained from a woman between 40 and 55 years old with COVID-19, enrolled during active disease. Sequenced sample: peripheral blood. The genes are TRBV27 and TRBJ2-2; 7 nucleotides align to TRBD1. The CDR3 sequence is CASSPQGRGPGELFF. In DNA form, the CDR3 reads TGTGCCAGCAGTCCACAGGGGAGAGGACCCGGGGAGCTGTTTTTT.